This T cell receptor beta chain was retrieved from a study of CD8+ T cells in alopecia areata. Study information: In an open-label trial, patients got 5 to 10 mg tofacitinib twice daily.

Obtained from alopecia areata patients were lesional scalp punch biopsies along with peripheral blood. Comment on this clone: The antigen is undetermined.

Sequencing templates came from extracted RNA that was reverse transcribed into cDNA. Sequenced by immunoSEQ multiplex PCR; TCRdb stores in-frame clones only, minus some. The sample has 110,000 to 150,000 clones; around 60% are singletons. Study outcomes and limitations: Scalp samples also yield sequences from resident alphabeta T cells of normal skin. Researchers report lesional scalp, most notably alopecia totalis/universalis, outstripped normal scalp in clonality.

The sequence came from a human donor with alopecia areata. Material: CD4+ T cells sorted from blood, obtained at week 0.

The CDR3 sequence: CASSPTGFYGYTF. The CDR3 region has the DNA TGTGCCAGCAGCCCGACGGGTTTCTATGGCTACACCTTC. The chain uses TRBV7-9 and TRBJ1-2; unclear D gene. The CDR3 covers 13 residues. V was pared by 5 bases and J by 4 bases, with 11 bases between. Germline CDR1 and CDR2: SEHNR and FQNEAQ (reference sequence).